This T cell receptor (beta chain) was documented in a study of T cell repertoires in cytomegalovirus infection. The wider study: An indication of both CMV infection and matching HLA type came from public TCR beta signatures.

Worth noting for this clonotype: The antigen remains unidentified.

In TCRdb, the reads were re-called with MiXCR into one record per CDR3 protein. The sample contains 60,000 to 75,000 distinct CDR3 sequences, about 22% of which appear only once. This CDR3 comprises 14 residues. Trimming removed 1 base from V and 3 bases from J, with 7 bases in between. Germline lookup yields CDR1 SNHLY and CDR2 FYNNEI. The sequence came from a human donor in good health (CMV status not recorded). Some clones in this sample may be carry-over from other donors' samples. Sequencing used PBMCs, sequenced either directly or after in vitro stimulation (not recorded which). The rearrangement joins TRBV2 to TRBJ2-4, with D uncertain. CDR3 sequence reads: CASSEEGYKNIQYF. The CDR3 DNA is TGTGCCAGCAGTGAAGAGGGATACAAAAACATTCAGTACTTC.